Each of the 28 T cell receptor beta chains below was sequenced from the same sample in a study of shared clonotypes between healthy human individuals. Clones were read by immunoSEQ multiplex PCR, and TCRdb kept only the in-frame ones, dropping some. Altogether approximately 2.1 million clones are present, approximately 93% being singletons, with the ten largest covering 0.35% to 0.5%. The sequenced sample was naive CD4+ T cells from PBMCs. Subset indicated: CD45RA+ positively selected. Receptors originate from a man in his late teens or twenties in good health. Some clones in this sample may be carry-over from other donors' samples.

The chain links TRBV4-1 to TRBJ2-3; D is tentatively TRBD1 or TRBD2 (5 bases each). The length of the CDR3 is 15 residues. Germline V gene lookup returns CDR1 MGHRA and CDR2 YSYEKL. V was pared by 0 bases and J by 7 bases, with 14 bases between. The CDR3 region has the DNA TGCGCCAGCAGCCAAGAAAACCGAGGGGTTCATACGCAGTATTTT. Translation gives CASSQENRGVHTQYF.

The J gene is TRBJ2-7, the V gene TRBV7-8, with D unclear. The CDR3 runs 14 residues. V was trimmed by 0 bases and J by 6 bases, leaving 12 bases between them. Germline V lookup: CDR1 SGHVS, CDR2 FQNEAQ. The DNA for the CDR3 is TGTGCCAGCAGCTTAGCGCATAGGGATGGCGAGCAGTACTTC. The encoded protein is CASSLAHRDGEQYF. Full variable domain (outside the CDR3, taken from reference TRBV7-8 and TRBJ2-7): GAGVSQSPRYKVAKRGQDVALRCDPISGHVSLFWYQQALGQGPEFLTYFQNEAQLDKSGLPSDRFFAERPEGSVSTLKIQRTQQEDSAVYLCASSLAHRDGEQYFGPGTRLTVT.

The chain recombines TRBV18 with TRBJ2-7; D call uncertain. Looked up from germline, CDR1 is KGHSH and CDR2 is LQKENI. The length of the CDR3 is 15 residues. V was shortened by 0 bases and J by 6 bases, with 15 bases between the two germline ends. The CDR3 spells CASSPPGFGDPEQYF. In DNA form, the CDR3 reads TGTGCCAGCTCACCACCCGGGTTTGGCGATCCCGAGCAGTACTTC.

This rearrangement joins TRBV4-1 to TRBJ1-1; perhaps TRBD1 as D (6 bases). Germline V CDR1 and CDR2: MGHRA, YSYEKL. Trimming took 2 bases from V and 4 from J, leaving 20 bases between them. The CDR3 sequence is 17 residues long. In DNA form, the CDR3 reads TGCGCCAGCAGCCAACCCGACAGGACCCAAGGGCTCACTGAAGCTTTCTTT. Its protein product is CASSQPDRTQGLTEAFF.

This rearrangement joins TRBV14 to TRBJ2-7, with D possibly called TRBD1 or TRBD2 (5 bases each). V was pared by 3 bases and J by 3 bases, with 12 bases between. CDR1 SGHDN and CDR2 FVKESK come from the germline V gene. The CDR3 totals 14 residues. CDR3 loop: CASSHRGPRYEQYF. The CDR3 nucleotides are TGTGCCAGCAGCCATAGGGGACCGCGCTACGAGCAGTACTTC.

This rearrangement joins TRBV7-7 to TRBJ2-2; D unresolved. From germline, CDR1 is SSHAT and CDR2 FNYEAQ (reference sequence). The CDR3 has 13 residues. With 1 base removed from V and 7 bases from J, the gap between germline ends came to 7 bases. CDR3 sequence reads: CASSLGAGGELFF. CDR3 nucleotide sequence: TGTGCCAGCAGCTTAGGTGCAGGCGGGGAGCTGTTTTTT. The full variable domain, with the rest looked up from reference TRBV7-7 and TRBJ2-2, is GAGVSQSPRYKVTKRGQDVTLRCDPISSHATLYWYQQALGQGPEFLTYFNYEAQPDKSGLPSDRFSAERPEGSISTLTIQRTEQRDSAMYRCASSLGAGGELFFGEGSRLTVL.

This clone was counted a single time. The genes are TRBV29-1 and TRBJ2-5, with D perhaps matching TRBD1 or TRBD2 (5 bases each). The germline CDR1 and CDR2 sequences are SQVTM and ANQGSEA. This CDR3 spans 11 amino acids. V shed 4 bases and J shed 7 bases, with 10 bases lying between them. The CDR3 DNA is TGCAGCGTTGGGGGACCGGGGACCCAGTACTTC. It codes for CSVGGPGTQYF.

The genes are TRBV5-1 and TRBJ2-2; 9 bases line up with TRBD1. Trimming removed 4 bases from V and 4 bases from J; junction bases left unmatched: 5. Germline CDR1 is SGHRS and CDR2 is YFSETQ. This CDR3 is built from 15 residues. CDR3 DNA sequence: TGCGCCAGCAGCGTGACAGGGGGTAGCACCGGGGAGCTGTTTTTT. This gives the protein CASSVTGGSTGELFF.

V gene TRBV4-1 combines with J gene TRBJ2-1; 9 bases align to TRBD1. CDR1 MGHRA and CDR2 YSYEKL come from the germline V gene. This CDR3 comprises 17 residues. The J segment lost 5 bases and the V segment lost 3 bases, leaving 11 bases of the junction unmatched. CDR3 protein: CASSQPRTGVLNNEQFF. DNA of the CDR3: TGCGCCAGCAGCCAGCCACGGACAGGGGTGTTGAACAATGAGCAGTTCTTC.

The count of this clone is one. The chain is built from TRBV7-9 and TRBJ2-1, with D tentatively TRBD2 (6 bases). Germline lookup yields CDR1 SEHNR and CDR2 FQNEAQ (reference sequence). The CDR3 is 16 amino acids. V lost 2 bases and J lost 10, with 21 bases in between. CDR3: CASSLFGREKMGEQFF. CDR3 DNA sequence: TGTGCCAGCAGCTTATTCGGGCGGGAAAAAATGGGGGAGCAGTTCTTC. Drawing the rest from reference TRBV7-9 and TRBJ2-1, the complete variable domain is DTGVSQNPRHKITKRGQNVTFRCDPISEHNRLYWYRQTLGQGPEFLTYFQNEAQLEKSRLLSDRFSAERPKGSFSTLEIQRTEQGDSAMYLCASSLFGREKMGEQFFGPGTRLTVL.

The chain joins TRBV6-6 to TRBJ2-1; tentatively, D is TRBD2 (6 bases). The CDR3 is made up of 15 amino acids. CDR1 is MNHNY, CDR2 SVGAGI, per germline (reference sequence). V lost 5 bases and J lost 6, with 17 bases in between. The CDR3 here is CASSTTSRRSNEQFF. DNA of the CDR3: TGTGCCAGCAGTACAACTAGCAGGCGGAGCAATGAGCAGTTCTTC.

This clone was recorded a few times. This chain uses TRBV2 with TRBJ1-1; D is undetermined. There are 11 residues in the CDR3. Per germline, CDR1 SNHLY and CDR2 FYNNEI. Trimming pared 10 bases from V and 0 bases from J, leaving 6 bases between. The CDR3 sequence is CATTLNTEAFF. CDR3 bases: TGTGCCACCACCCTGAACACTGAAGCTTTCTTT. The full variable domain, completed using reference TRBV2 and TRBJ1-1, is EPEVTQTPSHQVTQMGQEVILRCVPISNHLYFYWYRQILGQKVEFLVSFYNNEISEKSEIFDDQFSVERPDGSNFTLKIRSTKLEDSAMYFCATTLNTEAFFGQGTRLTVV.

CDR3 in amino acids: CASSMGQTAGNTIYF. The CDR3 nucleotides read TGCGCCAGCAGCATGGGACAGACCGCTGGAAACACCATATATTTT. The chain carries TRBV5-1 and TRBJ1-3; 7 bases agree with TRBD1. Germline V CDR1 and CDR2: SGHRS, YFSETQ. Losses at the gene ends were 4 bases for V and 2 bases for J; bases not matched to a gene: 6. The CDR3 has 15 amino acids.

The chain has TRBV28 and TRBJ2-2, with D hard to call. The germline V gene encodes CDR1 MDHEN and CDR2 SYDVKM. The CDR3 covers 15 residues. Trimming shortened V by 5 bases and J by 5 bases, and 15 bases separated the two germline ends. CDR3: CASSPPSPMTGELFF. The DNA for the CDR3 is TGTGCCAGCAGTCCTCCAAGCCCGATGACCGGGGAGCTGTTTTTT.

The chain's CDR3 is CATSLDRRYETQYF. CDR3 coding DNA: TGTGCCACCAGCCTGGACCGCCGATACGAGACCCAGTACTTC. This rearrangement joins TRBV15 to TRBJ2-5; D remains unclear. Trimming pared 5 bases from V and 5 bases from J, leaving 15 bases between. CDR3 length: 14 residues. Germline lookup yields CDR1 LNHNV and CDR2 YYDKDF (reference sequence).

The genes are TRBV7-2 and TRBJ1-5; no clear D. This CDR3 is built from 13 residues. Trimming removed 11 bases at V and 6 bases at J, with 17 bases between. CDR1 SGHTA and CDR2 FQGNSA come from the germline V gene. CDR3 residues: CASAGQSRQPQHF. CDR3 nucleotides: TGTGCCTCCGCTGGGCAGTCCCGTCAGCCCCAGCATTTT.

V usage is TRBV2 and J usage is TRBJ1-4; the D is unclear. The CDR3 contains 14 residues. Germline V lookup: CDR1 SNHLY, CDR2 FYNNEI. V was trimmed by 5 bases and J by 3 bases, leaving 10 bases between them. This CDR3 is CASSRYSSNEKLFF. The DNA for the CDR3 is TGTGCCAGCAGTCGATACAGCTCTAATGAAAAACTGTTTTTT.

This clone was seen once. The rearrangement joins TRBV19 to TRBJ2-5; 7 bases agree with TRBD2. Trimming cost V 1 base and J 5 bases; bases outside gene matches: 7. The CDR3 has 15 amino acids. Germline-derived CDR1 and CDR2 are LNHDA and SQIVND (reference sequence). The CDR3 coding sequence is TGTGCCAGTAGTATAGGTGGGGCCGGGAGGGAGACCCAGTACTTC. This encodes CASSIGGAGRETQYF.

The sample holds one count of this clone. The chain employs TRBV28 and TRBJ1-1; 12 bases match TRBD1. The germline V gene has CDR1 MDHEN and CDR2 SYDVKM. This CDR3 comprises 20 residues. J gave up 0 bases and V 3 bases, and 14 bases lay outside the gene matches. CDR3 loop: CASSFPTGTGGFNMNTEAFF. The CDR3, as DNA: TGTGCCAGCAGTTTCCCAACCGGGACAGGGGGCTTTAACATGAACACTGAAGCTTTCTTT.

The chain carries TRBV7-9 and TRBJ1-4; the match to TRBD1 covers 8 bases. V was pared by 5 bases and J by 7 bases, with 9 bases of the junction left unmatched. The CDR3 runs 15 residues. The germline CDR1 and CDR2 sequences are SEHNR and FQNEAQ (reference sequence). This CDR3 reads CASSHGQGLSEKLFF. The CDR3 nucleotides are TGTGCCAGCAGCCACGGACAGGGTTTGAGTGAAAAACTGTTTTTT.

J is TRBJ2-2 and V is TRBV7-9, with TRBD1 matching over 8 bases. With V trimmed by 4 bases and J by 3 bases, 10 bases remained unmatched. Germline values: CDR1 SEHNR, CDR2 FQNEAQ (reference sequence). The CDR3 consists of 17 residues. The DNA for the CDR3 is TGTGCCAGCAGCTACCCCCGGGACAGGTGGGACACCGGGGAGCTGTTTTTT. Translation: CASSYPRDRWDTGELFF.

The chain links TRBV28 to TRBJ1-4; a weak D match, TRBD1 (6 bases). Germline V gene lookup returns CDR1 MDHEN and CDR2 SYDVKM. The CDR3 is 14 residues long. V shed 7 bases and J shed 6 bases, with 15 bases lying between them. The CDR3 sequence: CASNPQGSYEKLFF. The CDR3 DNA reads TGTGCCAGCAACCCCCAGGGGTCGTATGAAAAACTGTTTTTT.

The CDR3 coding sequence is TGCGCCAGCAGCTCTACCGAGGCAGGTTCGAACACCGGGGAGCTGTTTTTT. Its protein product is CASSSTEAGSNTGELFF. The rearrangement links TRBV5-1 to TRBJ2-2, with D unclear. The ends were cut back, 3 bases at V and 0 bases at J, with 15 bases in the middle. The length of the CDR3 is 17 residues. Germline V lookup: CDR1 SGHRS, CDR2 YFSETQ.

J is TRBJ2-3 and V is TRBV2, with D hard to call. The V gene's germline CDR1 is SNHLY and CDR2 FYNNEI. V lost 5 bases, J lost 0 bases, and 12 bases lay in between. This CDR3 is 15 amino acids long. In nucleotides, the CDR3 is TGTGCCAGCAGTTGGTACAGCTCCAGCACAGATACGCAGTATTTT. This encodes CASSWYSSSTDTQYF.

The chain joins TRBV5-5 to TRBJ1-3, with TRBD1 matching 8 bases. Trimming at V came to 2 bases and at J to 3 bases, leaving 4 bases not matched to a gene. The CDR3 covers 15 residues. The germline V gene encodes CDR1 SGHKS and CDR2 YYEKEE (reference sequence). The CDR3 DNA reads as TGTGCCAGCAGCTTCGGGACAGGCGATGGAAACACCATATATTTT. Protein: CASSFGTGDGNTIYF.

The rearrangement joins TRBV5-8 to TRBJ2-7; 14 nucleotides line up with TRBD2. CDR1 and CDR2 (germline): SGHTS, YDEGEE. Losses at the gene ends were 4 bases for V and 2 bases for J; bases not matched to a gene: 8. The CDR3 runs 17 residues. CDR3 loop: CASSRGLAGAWAYEQYF. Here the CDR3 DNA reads TGTGCCAGCAGCCGGGGACTAGCGGGAGCCTGGGCCTACGAGCAGTACTTC.

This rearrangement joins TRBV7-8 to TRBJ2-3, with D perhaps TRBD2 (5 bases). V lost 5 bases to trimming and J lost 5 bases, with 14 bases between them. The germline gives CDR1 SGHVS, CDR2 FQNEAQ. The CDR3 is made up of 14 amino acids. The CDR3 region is CASSLSGPVDTQYF. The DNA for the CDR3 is TGTGCCAGCAGCCTAAGCGGACCTGTAGATACGCAGTATTTT.

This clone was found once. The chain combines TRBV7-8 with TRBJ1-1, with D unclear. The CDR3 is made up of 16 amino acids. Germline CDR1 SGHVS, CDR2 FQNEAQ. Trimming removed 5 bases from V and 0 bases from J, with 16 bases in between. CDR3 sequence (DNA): TGTGCCAGCAGCCCAAGGGTGGACGGCATGAACACTGAAGCTTTCTTT. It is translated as CASSPRVDGMNTEAFF.